Shown below are 7 T cell receptor beta chains from a single sample sequenced in a study of response to subunit inactivated influenza vaccine. One entry per CDR3 protein, called by TCRdb with MiXCR from the RT-PCR reads. Of fewer than 600,000 distinct CDR3 sequences listed, under 8.5% are singletons. The sample consisted of PBMCs from blood, taken around 25 months after vaccination. These receptors all stem from a man in his fifties or sixties who received an inactivated influenza vaccine.

This clonotype turned up a few times. The V and J genes are TRBV12-3 or TRBV12-4 and TRBJ1-3; no firm D call. Deletions cut 8 bases from V and 0 bases from J, with 8 bases between. The CDR3 has 13 residues. The CDR3 sequence: CASLLGSGNTIYF. CDR3 nucleotide sequence: TGTGCCAGCCTCCTGGGCTCTGGAAACACCATATATTTT.

Ten or more counts support this clonotype. This chain links TRBV6-1 with TRBJ1-1, with D unclear. The CDR3 extends over 13 amino acids. Germline V gives CDR1 MNHNS, CDR2 SASEGT. V was shortened by 8 bases and J by 0 bases, with 10 bases between the two germline ends. The CDR3: CASSLQMNTEAFF. For the CDR3, the DNA is TGTGCCAGCTCCCTTCAGATGAACACTGAAGCTTTCTTT.

This clonotype occurred a few times. The chain employs TRBV3-1 and TRBJ1-5; weak D call: TRBD1 (5 bases). V was pared by 5 bases and J by 3 bases, with 8 bases between. This CDR3 spans 13 amino acids. Germline CDR1 and CDR2: LGHDT and YNNKEL (reference sequence). In nucleotides, the CDR3 is TGTGCCAGCAGCGACAGCTTCAATCAGCCCCAGCATTTT. Its translation is CASSDSFNQPQHF.

This clonotype was counted a single time. This could be a read error, since a much larger clone is one nucleotide away. The rearrangement joins TRBV5-6 to TRBJ2-1, with 11 bases identical to TRBD1. V was clipped by 7 bases and J by 8 bases; unmatched bases: 14. Germline V gene data show CDR1 as SGHDT and CDR2 as YYEEEE. There are 16 residues in the CDR3. The CDR3 region has the DNA TGTGCCAGCTCAACCCTGGGACAGGGGGTGGTCGATGAGCAGTTCTTC. This encodes CASSTLGQGVVDEQFF. Filled out from reference TRBV5-6 and TRBJ2-1, the complete variable domain reads DAGVTQSPTHLIKTRGQQVTLRCSPKSGHDTVSWYQQALGQGPQFIFQYYEEEERQRGNFPDRFSGHQFPNYSSELNVNALLLGDSALYLCASSTLGQGVVDEQFFGPGTRLTVL.

This clonotype was seen only a few times. V gene TRBV7-2 combines with J gene TRBJ1-1; no reliable D call. The CDR3 is made up of 15 amino acids. Per the germline V gene, CDR1 is SGHTA and CDR2 is FQGNSA. Trimming shortened V by 2 bases and J by 3 bases, and 13 bases separated the two germline ends. This CDR3 is CASSLYYLGDTEAFF. The CDR3 bases are TGTGCCAGCAGCTTATATTACCTCGGGGACACTGAAGCTTTCTTT.

The sample holds a few counts of this clonotype. The chain joins TRBV9 to TRBJ2-2; 11 bases are shared with TRBD1. With V trimmed by 2 bases and J by 5 bases, 5 bases remained unmatched. The CDR3 is made up of 16 amino acids. Germline CDR1 reads SGDLS; CDR2 reads YYNGEE. CDR3 amino acids: CASSVGTGGLTGELFF. The CDR3 DNA follows: TGTGCCAGCAGCGTCGGGACAGGGGGTTTGACCGGGGAGCTGTTTTTT.

This chain links TRBV28 with TRBJ2-1; weak D call: TRBD2 (6 bases). Germline CDR1 and CDR2: MDHEN and SYDVKM. V lost 6 bases and J 6 bases, leaving 18 bases between the germline ends. CDR3 size: 15 residues. The CDR3 protein is CASSTISGRVNEQFF. CDR3 sequence (DNA): TGTGCCAGCAGCACAATTAGCGGTAGGGTCAATGAGCAGTTCTTC.